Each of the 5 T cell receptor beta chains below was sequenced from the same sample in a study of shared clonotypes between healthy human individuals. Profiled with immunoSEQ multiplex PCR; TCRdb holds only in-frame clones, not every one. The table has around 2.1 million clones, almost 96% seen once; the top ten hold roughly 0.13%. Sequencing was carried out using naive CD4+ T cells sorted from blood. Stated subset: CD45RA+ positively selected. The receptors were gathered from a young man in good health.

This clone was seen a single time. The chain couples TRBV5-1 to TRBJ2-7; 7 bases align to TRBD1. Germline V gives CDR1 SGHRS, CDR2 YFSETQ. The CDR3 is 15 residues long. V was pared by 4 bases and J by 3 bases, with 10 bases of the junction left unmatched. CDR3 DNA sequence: TGCGCCAGCAGCCTGGGGATGGGGACAGTCTACGAGCAGTACTTC. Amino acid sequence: CASSLGMGTVYEQYF. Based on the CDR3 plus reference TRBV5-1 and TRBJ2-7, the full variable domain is KAGVTQTPRYLIKTRGQQVTLSCSPISGHRSVSWYQQTPGQGLQFLFEYFSETQRNKGNFPGRFSGRQFSNSRSEMNVSTLELGDSALYLCASSLGMGTVYEQYFGPGTRLTVT.

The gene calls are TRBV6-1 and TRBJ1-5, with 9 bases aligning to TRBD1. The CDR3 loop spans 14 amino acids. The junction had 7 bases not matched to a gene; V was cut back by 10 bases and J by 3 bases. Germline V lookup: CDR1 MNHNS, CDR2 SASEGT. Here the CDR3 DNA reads TGTGCCACCCTACAGGGGGCGGACAATCAGCCCCAGCATTTT. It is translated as CATLQGADNQPQHF.

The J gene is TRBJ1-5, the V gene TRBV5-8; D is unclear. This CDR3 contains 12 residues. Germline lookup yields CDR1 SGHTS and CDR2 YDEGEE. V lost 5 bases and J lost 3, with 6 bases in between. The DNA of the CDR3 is TGTGCCAGCAGTAGGTTCAATCAGCCCCAGCATTTT. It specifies CASSRFNQPQHF.

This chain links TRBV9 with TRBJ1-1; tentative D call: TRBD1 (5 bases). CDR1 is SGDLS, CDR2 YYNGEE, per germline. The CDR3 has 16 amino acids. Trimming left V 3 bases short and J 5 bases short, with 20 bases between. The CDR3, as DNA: TGTGCCAGCAGCGCCAGTCTCTCCCCGGGGGTTACTGAAGCTTTCTTT. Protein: CASSASLSPGVTEAFF.

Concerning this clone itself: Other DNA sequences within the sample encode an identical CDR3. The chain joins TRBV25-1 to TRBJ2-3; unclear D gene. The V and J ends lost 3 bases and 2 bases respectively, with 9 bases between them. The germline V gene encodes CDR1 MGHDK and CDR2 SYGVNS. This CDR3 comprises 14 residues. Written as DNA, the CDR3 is TGTGCCAGCAGTGATGTTGGGTCCACAGATACGCAGTATTTT. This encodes CASSDVGSTDTQYF.